This TCR beta chain was sequenced in a study of neurological immune-mediated disorders. One entry per CDR3 protein, called by TCRdb with MiXCR from the 5' RACE reads. The sample includes around 130,000 distinct CDR3 sequences, around 3% of them seen just once. General study points: When the repertoires were grouped phylogenetically, those of 18 of the 34 multiple sclerosis patients came together in a single cluster of related CDR3 sequences, which points to a possible repertoire-level signature. The greatest TCR clonal expansion appeared in HTLV-1-associated myelopathy and the smallest, falling below healthy controls, in multiple sclerosis.

This clonotype was seen repeatedly, ten times or more. Its antigen is still unknown. The origin of this receptor is a woman aged 25 to 39 with multiple sclerosis. Material for sequencing was PBMCs.

In DNA, the CDR3 is TGTGCCAGCAGGTTGATAGCGGGGTCCTACAATGAGCAGTTCTTC. Encoded protein: CASRLIAGSYNEQFF. The rearrangement links TRBV7-2 to TRBJ2-1; 8 bases are a match to TRBD2. Germline loops: CDR1 SGHTA, CDR2 FQGNSA. Germline trimming cut 6 bases from V and 1 base from J; bases unmatched to any gene: 5. The CDR3 covers 15 residues. Filled out from reference TRBV7-2 and TRBJ2-1, the complete variable domain reads GAGVSQSPSNKVTEKGKDVELRCDPISGHTALYWYRQSLGQGLEFLIYFQGNSAPDKSGLPSDRFSAERTGGSVSTLTIQRTQQEDSAVYLCASRLIAGSYNEQFFGPGTRLTVL.